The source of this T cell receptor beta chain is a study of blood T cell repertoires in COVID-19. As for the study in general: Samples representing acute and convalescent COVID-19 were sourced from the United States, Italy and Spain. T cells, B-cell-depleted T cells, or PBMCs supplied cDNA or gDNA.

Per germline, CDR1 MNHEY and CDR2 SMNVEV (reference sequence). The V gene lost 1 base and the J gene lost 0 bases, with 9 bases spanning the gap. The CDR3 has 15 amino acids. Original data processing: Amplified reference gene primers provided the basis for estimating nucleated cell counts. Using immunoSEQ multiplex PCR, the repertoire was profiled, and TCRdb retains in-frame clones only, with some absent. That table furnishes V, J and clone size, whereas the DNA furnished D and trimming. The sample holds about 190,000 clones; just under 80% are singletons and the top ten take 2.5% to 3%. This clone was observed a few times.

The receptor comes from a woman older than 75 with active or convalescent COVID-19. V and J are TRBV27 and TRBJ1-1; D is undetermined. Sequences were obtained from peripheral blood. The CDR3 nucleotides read TGTGCCAGCAGTTTATTGGGCAGTCTGAACACTGAAGCTTTCTTT. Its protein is CASSLLGSLNTEAFF.